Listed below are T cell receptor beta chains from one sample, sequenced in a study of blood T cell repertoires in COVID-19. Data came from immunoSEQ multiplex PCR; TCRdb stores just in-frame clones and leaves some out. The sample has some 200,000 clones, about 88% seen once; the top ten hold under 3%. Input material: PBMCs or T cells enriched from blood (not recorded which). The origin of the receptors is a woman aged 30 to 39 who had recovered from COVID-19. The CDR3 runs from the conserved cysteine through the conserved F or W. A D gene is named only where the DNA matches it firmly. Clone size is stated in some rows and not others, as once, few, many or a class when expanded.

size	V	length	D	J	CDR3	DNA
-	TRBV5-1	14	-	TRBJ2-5	CASSWADRWETQYF	TGCGCCAGCAGCTGGGCCGACAGGTGGGAGACCCAGTACTTC
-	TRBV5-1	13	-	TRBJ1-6	CASRQGDNSPLHF	TGCGCCAGCAGACAGGGAGATAATTCACCCCTCCACTTT
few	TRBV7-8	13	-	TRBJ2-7	CASSEYDRTEQYF	TGTGCCAGCAGCGAATATGACAGGACCGAGCAGTACTTC
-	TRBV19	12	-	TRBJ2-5	CASSTESGTQYF	TGTGCCAGTTCGACAGAATCGGGGACCCAGTACTTC
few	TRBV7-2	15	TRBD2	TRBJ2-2	CASSSSGGVTGELFF	TGTGCCAGCAGCTCAAGCGGGGGAGTCACCGGGGAGCTGTTTTTT
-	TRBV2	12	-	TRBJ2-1	CASRNEGNEQFF	TGTGCCAGCAGGAATGAGGGCAATGAGCAGTTCTTC
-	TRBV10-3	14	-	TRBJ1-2	CAISESGRHYGYTF	TGTGCCATCAGTGAGTCTGGGAGACACTATGGCTACACCTTC
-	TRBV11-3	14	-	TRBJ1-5	CARDRDTEFLPQHF	TGTGCCAGGGACCGGGACACAGAATTCTTGCCCCAGCATTTT
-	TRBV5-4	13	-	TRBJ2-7	CASSLRGSHEQYF	TGTGCCAGCAGCTTGCGGGGGAGCCACGAGCAGTACTTC
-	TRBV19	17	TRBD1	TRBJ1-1	CASSSSRRQGWDTEAFF	TGTGCCAGTAGTTCCAGTCGCCGACAGGGGTGGGACACTGAAGCTTTCTTT
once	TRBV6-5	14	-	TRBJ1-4	CASRMSATNEKLFF	TGTGCCAGCAGAATGAGTGCAACTAATGAAAAACTGTTTTTT
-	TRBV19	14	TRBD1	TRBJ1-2	CASTQGALPYGYTF	TGTGCCAGCACACAGGGGGCGCTTCCCTATGGCTACACCTTC
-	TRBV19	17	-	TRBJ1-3	CASSMTGGGPPGDTIYF	TGTGCCAGTAGTATGACCGGGGGAGGGCCGCCGGGGGACACCATATATTTT
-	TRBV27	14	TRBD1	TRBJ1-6	CASSPGQEDSPLHF	TGTGCCAGCAGTCCGGGACAGGAGGATTCACCCCTCCACTTT
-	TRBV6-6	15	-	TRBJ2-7	CASSSHGTVTYEQYF	TGTGCCAGCAGTTCCCACGGGACTGTTACCTACGAGCAGTACTTC
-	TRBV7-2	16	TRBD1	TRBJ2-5	CASSLVGMRGRETQYF	TGTGCCAGCAGCTTAGTCGGAATGAGGGGGCGAGAGACCCAGTACTTC
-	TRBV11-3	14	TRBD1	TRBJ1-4	CASSSDRANEKLFF	TGTGCCAGCAGCTCGGACAGGGCTAATGAAAAACTGTTTTTT
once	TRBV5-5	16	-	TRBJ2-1	CASSPRTQTRWNEQFF	TGTGCCAGCAGCCCGAGGACTCAAACTAGGTGGAATGAGCAGTTCTTC
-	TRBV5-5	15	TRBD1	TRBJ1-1	CASSSGQGFVTEAFF	TGTGCCAGCAGCTCGGGACAGGGTTTTGTCACTGAAGCTTTCTTT
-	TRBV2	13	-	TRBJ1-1	CASLRIQGGEAFF	TGTGCCAGCCTTCGCATACAGGGCGGTGAAGCTTTCTTT
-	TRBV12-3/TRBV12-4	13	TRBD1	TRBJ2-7	CASKGQGDYEQYF	TGTGCCAGCAAGGGACAGGGGGACTACGAGCAGTACTTC
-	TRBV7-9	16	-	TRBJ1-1	CASSPGKSGLNTEAFF	TGTGCCAGCAGCCCTGGTAAGTCAGGATTGAACACTGAAGCTTTCTTT
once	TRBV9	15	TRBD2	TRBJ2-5	CASSVASGGGETQYF	TGTGCCAGCAGCGTGGCTAGCGGGGGCGGGGAGACCCAGTACTTC
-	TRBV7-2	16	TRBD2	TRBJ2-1	CASSLDPGGPYNEQFF	TGTGCCAGCAGCTTAGATCCGGGGGGGCCATACAATGAGCAGTTCTTC
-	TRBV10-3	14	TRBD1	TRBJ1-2	CAIRSRDRVDGYTF	TGTGCCATCAGAAGCCGGGACAGGGTTGATGGCTACACCTTC
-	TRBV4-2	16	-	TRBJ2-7	CASSQENRGSRYEQYF	TGTGCCAGCAGCCAAGAAAATCGGGGGAGCCGCTACGAGCAGTACTTC
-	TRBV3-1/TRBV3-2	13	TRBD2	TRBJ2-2	CASGPSGSGELFF	TGTGCCAGCGGTCCTAGCGGGAGCGGGGAGCTGTTTTTT
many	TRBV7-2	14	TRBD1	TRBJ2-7	CASSLKVQGATQYF	TGTGCCAGCAGCTTAAAGGTTCAGGGGGCAACGCAGTACTTC
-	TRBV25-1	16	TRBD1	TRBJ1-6	CASRQTGEALNSPLHF	TGTGCCAGCAGACAGACAGGGGAGGCCTTAAATTCACCCCTCCACTTT
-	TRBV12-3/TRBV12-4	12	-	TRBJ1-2	CASSISSYGYTF	TGTGCCAGCAGTATATCGTCCTATGGCTACACCTTC
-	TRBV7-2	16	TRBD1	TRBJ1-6	CASSSRGQEGNSPLHF	TGTGCCAGCAGCTCCCGAGGACAGGAGGGTAATTCACCCCTCCACTTT
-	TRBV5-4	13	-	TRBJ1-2	CASSLYPRDGYTF	TGTGCCAGCAGCTTATACCCCCGGGATGGCTACACCTTC
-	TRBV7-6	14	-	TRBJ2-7	CASSRTGRDYEQYF	TGTGCCAGCAGCCGGACAGGGAGGGACTACGAGCAGTACTTC
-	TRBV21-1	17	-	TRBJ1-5	CASSIAGQVYSNQPQHF	TGTGCCAGCAGCATCGCGGGACAGGTTTATAGCAATCAGCCCCAGCATTTT
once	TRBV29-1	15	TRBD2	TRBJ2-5	CSVATSGGYQETQYF	TGCAGCGTCGCGACTAGCGGGGGATACCAAGAGACCCAGTACTTC
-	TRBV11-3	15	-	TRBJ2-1	CASSLYDTLINEQFF	TGTGCCAGCAGCTTATATGACACCCTAATCAATGAGCAGTTCTTC
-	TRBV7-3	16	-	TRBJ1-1	CASSLSGGYTVAEAFF	TGTGCCAGCAGCCTGAGCGGGGGGTACACAGTCGCTGAAGCTTTCTTT
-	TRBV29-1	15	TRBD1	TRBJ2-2	CSILTGGTNTGELFF	TGCAGCATCTTAACAGGGGGGACGAACACCGGGGAGCTGTTTTTT
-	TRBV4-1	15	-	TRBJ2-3	CASSPRPGSTDTQYF	TGCGCCAGCAGCCCCCGACCGGGGAGCACAGATACGCAGTATTTT
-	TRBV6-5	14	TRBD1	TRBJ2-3	CASSGTAFTDTQYF	TGTGCCAGTTCCGGGACAGCCTTTACAGATACGCAGTATTTT